This TCR beta chain was found in a study of cytomegalovirus exposure and HLA in healthy donors. Of note for this clone: Its antigen remains unknown.

Vbeta (60) and Jbeta (13) primers were used in the PCR. The method was immunoSEQ multiplex PCR; TCRdb's version includes in-frame clones alone and lacks a portion of them. The sample contains about 130,000 clones, over 70% of which appear only once. The CDR3 spans 18 residues. CDR1 MDHEN and CDR2 SYDVKM come from the germline V gene. Losses at the gene ends were 8 bases for V and 0 bases for J; bases not matched to a gene: 14. All the people who gave samples were healthy bone marrow donors. The study's findings and limits: For most TCR beta V segments, an earlier analysis put the productive rate at about 90% or about 30% of the time.

Sequencing was performed on PBMCs. The chain uses TRBV28 and TRBJ2-3; 10 positions agree with TRBD2. This TCR came from a woman in her thirties or forties in good health and CMV-seronegative. The CDR3: CASGLPSGRWASTDTQYF. For the CDR3, the DNA is TGTGCCAGCGGGTTGCCTAGCGGGAGATGGGCTAGCACAGATACGCAGTATTTT.